The 20 T cell receptor beta chains in this list originate from one sample, sequenced in a study of blood T cells in healthy people across ages. Sample-barcoded 5' priming and a J-beta primer mix drove a second PCR of roughly 6 to 12 cycles. TCRdb recomputed calls from the 5' RACE reads with MiXCR, one row per CDR3 protein. The sample records over 550,000 distinct CDR3 sequences, approximately 30% being singletons. Sequenced: blood. The receptors were sampled from a woman aged 80 or over in good health.

As regards this clonotype: This may be a read error: a much more frequent sequence differs by one nucleotide. The chain carries TRBV9 and TRBJ2-5; 8 bases are a match to TRBD2. V lost 0 bases and J lost 2; bases outside the gene matches: 3. This CDR3 is built from 15 residues. CDR1 SGDLS and CDR2 YYNGEE come from the germline V gene. CDR3 amino acids: CASSVGAGEQETQYF. CDR3 coding DNA: TGTGCCAGCAGCGTAGGAGCGGGGGAGCAAGAGACCCAGTACTTC.

This clonotype was seen many times. This chain connects TRBV7-2 to TRBJ1-6; TRBD1 might be the D (5 bases). The CDR3 has 16 amino acids. V dropped 5 bases and J dropped 4 bases, with 15 bases sitting between them. Germline V gene data show CDR1 as SGHTA and CDR2 as FQGNSA. The CDR3, as DNA: TGTGCCAGCAGCGGATCCCAGGGATATTATAATTCACCCCTCCACTTT. It translates to CASSGSQGYYNSPLHF.

The chain recombines TRBV7-2 with TRBJ2-7; no definite D call. V dropped 6 bases and J dropped 0 bases, with 12 bases sitting between them. The CDR3 covers 14 residues. Germline V lookup: CDR1 SGHTA, CDR2 FQGNSA. The CDR3 protein is CASSSAISSYEQYF. The CDR3 bases are TGTGCCAGCAGTTCCGCTATAAGCTCCTACGAGCAGTACTTC.

The rearrangement links TRBV7-8 to TRBJ1-5, with D unresolved. Trimming cost V 6 bases and J 0 bases, with 9 bases left between them. Germline CDR1 is SGHVS and CDR2 is FQNEAQ. The CDR3 contains 14 residues. CDR3 in amino acids: CASRDANSNQPQHF. In nucleotides, the CDR3 is TGTGCCAGCAGGGACGCTAATAGCAATCAGCCCCAGCATTTT.

This sequence joins TRBV27 and TRBJ2-7; D possibly uses TRBD1 or TRBD2 (5 bases each). This CDR3 contains 13 residues. CDR1 MNHEY and CDR2 SMNVEV come from the germline V gene (reference sequence). Trimming removed 5 bases from V and 6 bases from J, with 14 bases in between. The CDR3 loop is CASSRGVCGEQYF. CDR3 coding DNA: TGTGCCAGCAGTCGGGGCGTTTGCGGCGAGCAGTACTTC.

V gene TRBV5-1 combines with J gene TRBJ2-2, with TRBD1 matching 8 bases. V was pared by 4 bases and J by 0 bases, with 8 bases of the junction left unmatched. This CDR3 region has 17 residues. Germline-derived CDR1 and CDR2 are SGHRS and YFSETQ. The CDR3 DNA reads as TGCGCCAGCAGCGGGACAGGCATGTTCGCGAACACCGGGGAGCTGTTTTTT. Translated: CASSGTGMFANTGELFF.

The V call is TRBV20-1, the J call TRBJ2-5; D call uncertain. Germline CDR1 DFQATT, CDR2 SNEGSKA (reference sequence). The CDR3 totals 13 residues. The V end lost 3 bases, the J end lost 0 bases, and 8 bases lay between the germline ends. CDR3 sequence reads: CSASLQNQETQYF. CDR3 nucleotides: TGCAGTGCTAGCTTACAGAACCAAGAGACCCAGTACTTC.

This clonotype has ten or more counts. The genes are TRBV7-2 and TRBJ1-5; TRBD1 aligns across 7 bases. The CDR3 consists of 14 residues. Germline trimming cut 5 bases from V and 3 bases from J; bases unmatched to any gene: 4. The germline V gene has CDR1 SGHTA and CDR2 FQGNSA. The chain's CDR3 is CASSPTGPNQPQHF. The CDR3 coding sequence is TGTGCCAGCAGCCCGACAGGGCCCAATCAGCCCCAGCATTTT.

This clonotype appeared many times. The chain links TRBV20-1 to TRBJ2-7, with D hard to call. Germline V gene lookup returns CDR1 DFQATT and CDR2 SNEGSKA (reference sequence). This CDR3 is 15 amino acids long. Trimming stripped 0 bases from V and 0 bases from J, with 12 bases between. CDR3 region: CSARDVRFPSYEQYF. CDR3 nucleotide sequence: TGCAGTGCTAGAGATGTTCGGTTTCCCTCCTACGAGCAGTACTTC.

This clonotype was observed at least ten times. The gene calls are TRBV6-5 and TRBJ2-5; D possibly matches TRBD1 or TRBD2 (5 bases each). V gave up 7 bases and J gave up 5 bases, with 14 bases separating them. The CDR3 length is 13 residues. Looked up from germline, CDR1 is MNHEY and CDR2 is SVGAGI. The CDR3 sequence: CASKLGAGETQYF. DNA of the CDR3: TGTGCCAGCAAACTCGGGGCTGGGGAGACCCAGTACTTC.

The table lists this clonotype with many counts. This sequence joins TRBV4-1 and TRBJ2-3; 10 positions agree with TRBD2. Looked up from germline, CDR1 is MGHRA and CDR2 is YSYEKL. The CDR3 contains 16 residues. J lost 1 base, V lost 4 bases, and 5 bases had no gene match. The DNA for the CDR3 is TGCGCCAGCAGCCCTACTAGCGGGGCCCGCACAGATACGCAGTATTTT. It translates to CASSPTSGARTDTQYF.

This clonotype was counted many times. V is TRBV2 and J is TRBJ2-3; a weak D match, TRBD1 (6 bases). The CDR3 extends over 14 amino acids. Trimming stripped 6 bases from V and 3 bases from J, with 13 bases between. CDR1 SNHLY and CDR2 FYNNEI come from the germline V gene. CDR3 DNA: TGTGCCAGCAGGGTCTCTAGGGGGACAGATACGCAGTATTTT. Translating gives CASRVSRGTDTQYF.

This clonotype was counted many times. The chain is built from TRBV20-1 and TRBJ2-1; D is unresolved. CDR3 length: 12 residues. Trimming shortened V by 3 bases and J by 3 bases, and 6 bases separated the two germline ends. CDR1 is DFQATT and CDR2 is SNEGSKA in the germline V gene (reference sequence). The CDR3 sequence is CSASPVYNEQFF. In DNA form, the CDR3 reads TGCAGTGCTAGCCCAGTCTACAATGAGCAGTTCTTC.

The rearrangement uses TRBV7-9 and TRBJ1-1; D unclear. V was clipped by 4 bases and J by 5 bases, with 11 bases between them. This CDR3 spans 13 amino acids. The germline V gene encodes CDR1 SEHNR and CDR2 FQNEAQ (reference sequence). CDR3 region: CASSYSGLTEAFF. CDR3 nucleotide sequence: TGTGCCAGCAGCTACAGCGGGCTGACTGAAGCTTTCTTT.

This clonotype was seen ten or more times. The V call is TRBV7-2, the J call TRBJ1-5; TRBD1 is a possible D gene (6 bases). V lost 5 bases and J 1 base, leaving 9 bases between the germline ends. The CDR3 is 14 residues long. Germline lookup yields CDR1 SGHTA and CDR2 FQGNSA. CDR3 sequence: CASSQQGSNQPQHF. For the CDR3, the DNA is TGTGCCAGCAGCCAGCAGGGGAGCAATCAGCCCCAGCATTTT.

This clonotype appeared a few times. A single base separates this from a much larger clone, so it may be a read error. The CDR3 region has the DNA TGCAGTGCTAGCCCGCAGCGGGGGATCTCCTACAATGAGCAGTACTTC. This codes for CSASPQRGISYNEQYF. The rearrangement links TRBV20-1 to TRBJ2-1; 8 bases map to TRBD2. The end of the DNA fits TRBJ2-7 better, so the J call may be wrong. Germline V gene sequence: CDR1 DFQATT, CDR2 SNEGSKA (reference sequence). CDR3 size: 16 residues.

V usage is TRBV28 and J usage is TRBJ1-6; 12 bases map to TRBD1. The V segment lost 8 bases and the J segment 8 bases; nucleotides outside the gene matches: 7. The length of the CDR3 is 15 residues. From germline, CDR1 is MDHEN and CDR2 SYDVKM. CDR3 DNA: TGTGCCAGCCGAGGGACAGGGGGCTTCGATTCACCCCTCCACTTT. Its translation is CASRGTGGFDSPLHF.

Only a few counts were recorded for this clonotype. A much larger clone differs from this one at a single base, so this may be a read error. The V call is TRBV20-1, the J call TRBJ2-7; D may be TRBD2 (5 bases). Germline V gives CDR1 DFQATT, CDR2 SNEGSKA (reference sequence). The V gene lost 6 bases and the J gene lost 0 bases, with 12 bases spanning the gap. The CDR3 is 13 amino acids. Here the CDR3 DNA reads TGCAGTGCCTTAGGGAGTTTCTCCTACGAGCAGTACTTC. Protein product: CSALGSFSYEQYF.

The chain has TRBV4-2 and TRBJ1-1; D is uncertain. Trimming shortened V by 4 bases and J by 9 bases, and 15 bases separated the two germline ends. Germline loops: CDR1 LGHNA, CDR2 YNFKEQ. The CDR3 sequence is 13 residues long. The CDR3 nucleotides read TGTGCCAGCAGCCTGAGTGGGAGACCCAAAGCTTTCTTT. Translating gives CASSLSGRPKAFF.

The chain recombines TRBV7-2 with TRBJ1-3; TRBD1 matches 7 bases. The germline V gene encodes CDR1 SGHTA and CDR2 FQGNSA. The V and J ends lost 2 bases and 4 bases, in that order; junction bases with no gene match: 11. The CDR3 is 17 residues long. The DNA of the CDR3 is TGTGCCAGCAGCTTAAGGGGGCTAGGGGGCTCCGGAAACACCATATATTTT. It encodes CASSLRGLGGSGNTIYF.